These T cell receptor beta chains were read from a single sample in a study of shared clonotypes between healthy human individuals. Profiled with immunoSEQ multiplex PCR; TCRdb holds only in-frame clones, not every one. The sample records about 2.4 million clones, approximately 90% being singletons. The sequenced material came from naive CD4+ T cells sorted from blood. These receptors were taken from a man aged 18 to 35 in good health. Both conserved end residues are part of each CDR3. The order of the fields is CDR3 DNA, CDR3 protein, D gene, J gene, V gene, clone size. A D gene is named only where the DNA matches it firmly. Part of the rows lack a size; the others show once, few, many or a class for expanded clones.

CDR3 DNA: TGTGCCAGCAGTTCCACTAGCACAGATACGCAGTATTTT
CDR3 protein: CASSSTSTDTQYF
D gene: NA
J gene: TRBJ2-3
V gene: TRBV27
clone size: once

CDR3 DNA: TGTGCCTGGAGTGTAAATACCGGAGCCTACGAGCAGTACTTC
CDR3 protein: CAWSVNTGAYEQYF
D gene: NA
J gene: TRBJ2-7
V gene: TRBV30
clone size: once

CDR3 DNA: TGTGCCAGCAGTGAACCGGGACAGGGAAAGGGAGGCTACACCTTC
CDR3 protein: CASSEPGQGKGGYTF
D gene: TRBD1
J gene: TRBJ1-2
V gene: TRBV6-1
clone size: NA

CDR3 DNA: TGTGCCAGCTCACCACCCAGGGCCGCCCTTGGCGAGCAGTACTTC
CDR3 protein: CASSPPRAALGEQYF
D gene: NA
J gene: TRBJ2-7
V gene: TRBV18
clone size: NA

CDR3 DNA: TGCGCCAGCAGCTTGGGTGGTAGCGGGAGCTACGAGCAGTACTTC
CDR3 protein: CASSLGGSGSYEQYF
D gene: TRBD2
J gene: TRBJ2-7
V gene: TRBV5-1
clone size: NA

CDR3 DNA: TGTGCCAGCAGTTTGAGAAGGGCTCGATGGGAGACCCAGTACTTC
CDR3 protein: CASSLRRARWETQYF
D gene: NA
J gene: TRBJ2-5
V gene: TRBV27
clone size: NA

CDR3 DNA: TGTGCCAGCAGCGCCAGGGGGAGCAATCAGCCCCAGCATTTT
CDR3 protein: CASSARGSNQPQHF
D gene: TRBD1
J gene: TRBJ1-5
V gene: TRBV7-2
clone size: NA

CDR3 DNA: TGTGCCAGCAGCTACGGACTCCCCCAGACGCAGTATTTT
CDR3 protein: CASSYGLPQTQYF
D gene: NA
J gene: TRBJ2-3
V gene: TRBV11-2
clone size: NA

CDR3 DNA: TGCAGCGTCGGGTCGGACCCCTACAATGAGCAGTTCTTC
CDR3 protein: CSVGSDPYNEQFF
D gene: NA
J gene: TRBJ2-1
V gene: TRBV29-1
clone size: NA

CDR3 DNA: TGTGCCAGCATGGCAGGGGGCATGGTGAACACTGAAGCTTTCTTT
CDR3 protein: CASMAGGMVNTEAFF
D gene: TRBD1
J gene: TRBJ1-1
V gene: TRBV28
clone size: NA

CDR3 DNA: TGTGCCAGCAGCTTAGACCATGAGCAGTTCTTC
CDR3 protein: CASSLDHEQFF
D gene: NA
J gene: TRBJ2-1
V gene: TRBV7-9
clone size: once

CDR3 DNA: TGTGCCAGCAGAAGGGACGGAGCCTACGAGCAGTACTTC
CDR3 protein: CASRRDGAYEQYF
D gene: NA
J gene: TRBJ2-7
V gene: TRBV2
clone size: NA

CDR3 DNA: TGTGCCTGGAGCACGACAGGGGGCTCAAAGACCCAGTACTTC
CDR3 protein: CAWSTTGGSKTQYF
D gene: TRBD1
J gene: TRBJ2-5
V gene: TRBV30
clone size: NA

CDR3 DNA: TGTGCCAGCTCACCACCTGGCCGGACTGCTGGCTACACCTTC
CDR3 protein: CASSPPGRTAGYTF
D gene: NA
J gene: TRBJ1-2
V gene: TRBV18
clone size: few

CDR3 DNA: TGTGCCAGCAGTGAAGACGGTCCGGGCACCTACGAGCAGTACTTC
CDR3 protein: CASSEDGPGTYEQYF
D gene: NA
J gene: TRBJ2-7
V gene: TRBV2
clone size: NA

CDR3 DNA: TGTGCCTGGAGTCCTGGGACGCTTACCTACGAGCAGTACTTC
CDR3 protein: CAWSPGTLTYEQYF
D gene: NA
J gene: TRBJ2-7
V gene: TRBV30
clone size: NA

CDR3 DNA: TGTGCCAGCAGTGTGACAGATCGTAGCAATCAGCCCCAGCATTTT
CDR3 protein: CASSVTDRSNQPQHF
D gene: NA
J gene: TRBJ1-5
V gene: TRBV6-1
clone size: NA

CDR3 DNA: TGTGCCAGCAGTAAGCCCGGGACTAGCTCCGGGGAGCTGTTTTTT
CDR3 protein: CASSKPGTSSGELFF
D gene: TRBD2
J gene: TRBJ2-2
V gene: TRBV6-6
clone size: NA

CDR3 DNA: TGTGCCAGCAGGGAGGGCTATGGCTACACCTTC
CDR3 protein: CASREGYGYTF
D gene: NA
J gene: TRBJ1-2
V gene: TRBV6-1
clone size: once

CDR3 DNA: TGTGCCAGCAGCTCTCTAGCGGGGGGAGGGGCAGATACGCAGTATTTT
CDR3 protein: CASSSLAGGGADTQYF
D gene: TRBD2
J gene: TRBJ2-3
V gene: TRBV11-2
clone size: NA

CDR3 DNA: TGTGCCAGCAGCGTAGATGGACAATCCCACGAGCAGTACTTC
CDR3 protein: CASSVDGQSHEQYF
D gene: NA
J gene: TRBJ2-7
V gene: TRBV9
clone size: NA

CDR3 DNA: TGTGCCACCAGCAGGACGGTCACGTCTATAGAAAAACTGTTTTTT
CDR3 protein: CATSRTVTSIEKLFF
D gene: NA
J gene: TRBJ1-4
V gene: TRBV15
clone size: NA

CDR3 DNA: TGCGCCAGCAGTGGACCTAGGGCGGGAGGGCCCTATGAGCAGTTCTTC
CDR3 protein: CASSGPRAGGPYEQFF
D gene: TRBD2
J gene: TRBJ2-1
V gene: TRBV10-1
clone size: NA

CDR3 DNA: TGCGCCAGCAGCTACGGGGGCTCCTCAGAGACCCAGTACTTC
CDR3 protein: CASSYGGSSETQYF
D gene: NA
J gene: TRBJ2-5
V gene: TRBV5-1
clone size: NA

CDR3 DNA: TGCGCCAGCAGCCCCCAGGGGACGACCTACGAGCAGTACTTC
CDR3 protein: CASSPQGTTYEQYF
D gene: NA
J gene: TRBJ2-7
V gene: TRBV4-1
clone size: NA